Below, 30 T cell receptor beta chains from the same sample are listed, as sequenced in a study of shared clonotypes between healthy human individuals. The data were produced by immunoSEQ multiplex PCR, yet TCRdb's version contains in-frame clones alone and is incomplete. The sample has about 490,000 clones; 65% to 85% are singletons. Sequenced sample: PBMCs. These receptor sequences come from a woman in her 40s in good health. Some clones in this sample may be carry-over from other donors' samples.

The rearrangement links TRBV7-9 to TRBJ2-5, with D uncertain. The DNA end is a closer match to TRBJ2-7, so the J assignment may be wrong. This CDR3 is 17 amino acids long. The germline V gene has CDR1 SEHNR and CDR2 FQNEAQ (reference sequence). CDR3 coding DNA: TGTGCCAGCAGCCCACCCCCAGGTCAGGTCAAGTCCTACGAGCAGTACTTC. Its translation: CASSPPPGQVKSYEQYF.

The V gene is TRBV30, the J gene TRBJ2-5; weak D call: TRBD2 (6 bases). V lost 2 bases and J lost 4, with 8 bases in between. This CDR3 comprises 12 residues. CDR1 and CDR2 (germline): GTSNPN, SVGIG (reference sequence). The DNA for the CDR3 is TGTGCCTGGAGTCAGGGAGGAGAGACCCAGTACTTC. This translates into CAWSQGGETQYF.

The chain employs TRBV4-1 and TRBJ1-1; D remains ambiguous. V lost 4 bases and J 6 bases, leaving 6 bases between the germline ends. The length of the CDR3 is 11 residues. Germline loops: CDR1 MGHRA, CDR2 YSYEKL. In DNA, the CDR3 is TGCGCCAGCAGCCCGGGCGCTGAAGCTTTCTTT. Amino acids: CASSPGAEAFF.

Only a few counts were recorded for this clone. V is TRBV9 and J is TRBJ1-5, with D hard to call. The CDR3 loop spans 13 amino acids. Germline V CDR1 and CDR2: SGDLS, YYNGEE. The germline V and J ends were trimmed by 2 bases and 0 bases, with 3 bases remaining between them. The CDR3 spells CASSVNSNQPQHF. The CDR3 nucleotides are TGTGCCAGCAGCGTGAATAGCAATCAGCCCCAGCATTTT.

This chain joins TRBV6-1 and TRBJ1-4; 8 nucleotides agree with TRBD1. Germline lookup yields CDR1 MNHNS and CDR2 SASEGT. This CDR3 is 15 amino acids long. V lost 4 bases and J lost 6; bases outside the gene matches: 7. The CDR3 DNA follows: TGTGCCAGCAGTGTCCGGACAGGGAATGATGAAAAACTGTTTTTT. Its translation: CASSVRTGNDEKLFF.

The sample holds a few counts of this clone. The chain is built from TRBV6-5 and TRBJ1-5; no clear D gene. V was trimmed by 8 bases and J by 4 bases, leaving 18 bases between them. This CDR3 is 15 amino acids long. Germline V gives CDR1 MNHEY, CDR2 SVGAGI. CDR3 sequence: CASRRGGGPNQPQHF. The DNA for the CDR3 is TGTGCCAGCCGTCGAGGCGGAGGCCCAAATCAGCCCCAGCATTTT.

This clone was seen a few times. A far larger clone differs by one base, so this is likely a read error. V usage is TRBV28 and J usage is TRBJ1-5; D gene unclear. The germline V gene has CDR1 MDHEN and CDR2 SYDVKM. The CDR3 contains 12 residues. In DNA form, the CDR3 reads TGTGCCAGCAGTTGGGCGTCTGGGCAGTGTTTTTTC. This encodes CASSWASGQCFF.

The chain couples TRBV5-6 to TRBJ2-3; D remains unclear. Germline V CDR1 and CDR2: SGHDT, YYEEEE. The CDR3 has 11 amino acids. Trimming removed 1 base at V and 5 bases at J, with 2 bases between. The CDR3 here is CASSLLDTQYF. The CDR3 nucleotides read TGTGCCAGCAGCTTGCTAGATACGCAGTATTTT. Combining the CDR3 with reference TRBV5-6 and TRBJ2-3 gives the whole variable domain DAGVTQSPTHLIKTRGQQVTLRCSPKSGHDTVSWYQQALGQGPQFIFQYYEEEERQRGNFPDRFSGHQFPNYSSELNVNALLLGDSALYLCASSLLDTQYFGPGTRLTVL.

This clone was observed a single time. The V call is TRBV28, the J call TRBJ2-5; possibly TRBD2 for D (6 bases). This CDR3 region has 13 residues. Germline loops: CDR1 MDHEN, CDR2 SYDVKM. The V gene lost 7 bases and the J gene lost 7 bases, with 16 bases spanning the gap. The CDR3 nucleotides are TGTGCCAGCATGGTAGCGGCCAAGGGGACCCAGTACTTC. It specifies CASMVAAKGTQYF.

J is TRBJ1-4 and V is TRBV5-1; TRBD1 matches at 8 bases. Germline trimming cut 3 bases from V and 6 bases from J; bases unmatched to any gene: 4. Germline-derived CDR1 and CDR2 are SGHRS and YFSETQ. The CDR3 loop spans 14 amino acids. CDR3: CASSSGQDYEKLFF. The CDR3 coding sequence is TGCGCCAGCAGCTCGGGACAGGATTATGAAAAACTGTTTTTT. Using reference TRBV5-1 and TRBJ1-4 for the parts outside the CDR3, the full variable domain is KAGVTQTPRYLIKTRGQQVTLSCSPISGHRSVSWYQQTPGQGLQFLFEYFSETQRNKGNFPGRFSGRQFSNSRSEMNVSTLELGDSALYLCASSSGQDYEKLFFGSGTQLSVL.

Notes on this clone: Only one base separates this from a far larger clonotype, so it likely reflects a read error. Other DNA sequences within the sample encode an identical CDR3. The rearrangement uses TRBV28 and TRBJ1-1; D unresolved. Germline V gene sequence: CDR1 MDHEN, CDR2 SYDVKM. The CDR3 is 14 residues long. The CDR3 DNA follows: TGTGCCAGCAGTTTCGGGGATCGCGACACTGAAGCTTTCTTC. Protein product: CASSFGDRDTEAFF.

The chain has TRBV7-8 and TRBJ2-7; D tentatively fits TRBD1 or TRBD2 (5 bases each). This CDR3 has 15 amino acids. The germline CDR1 and CDR2 sequences are SGHVS and FQNEAQ. V was clipped by 0 bases and J by 4 bases, with 13 bases between them. CDR3 residues: CASSLAQSGGYEQYF. The CDR3 coding sequence is TGTGCCAGCAGCTTAGCGCAGTCTGGGGGTTACGAGCAGTACTTC.

As regards this clone: Only one base separates this from a far larger clonotype, so it likely reflects a read error. The V gene is TRBV28, the J gene TRBJ2-7; no clear D gene. Germline V gene data show CDR1 as MDHEN and CDR2 as SYDVKM. The CDR3 runs 12 residues. The germline V and J ends were trimmed by 6 bases and 6 bases, with 12 bases remaining between them. The CDR3 loop reads CASSLLQFEQYF. DNA for the CDR3: TGTGCCAGCAGCCTCCTACAGTTCGAGCAGTACTTC.

This clone has just one count. This chain links TRBV28 with TRBJ2-7; D is ambiguous. Per germline, CDR1 MDHEN and CDR2 SYDVKM. CDR3 length equals 16 residues. Deletions cut 5 bases from V and 3 bases from J, with 20 bases between. CDR3 loop: CASSLQAIGRNYEQYF. The CDR3 region has the DNA TGTGCCAGCAGTCTGCAGGCGATCGGCCGAAACTACGAGCAGTACTTC. Full variable domain (outside the CDR3, taken from reference TRBV28 and TRBJ2-7): DVKVTQSSRYLVKRTGEKVFLECVQDMDHENMFWYRQDPGLGLRLIYFSYDVKMKEKGDIPEGYSVSREKKERFSLILESASTNQTSMYLCASSLQAIGRNYEQYFGPGTRLTVT.

This clone turned up a few times. The chain carries TRBV25-1 and TRBJ2-1; 8 bases agree with TRBD2. The V and J ends lost 9 bases and 5 bases, in that order; junction bases with no gene match: 6. CDR1 and CDR2 (germline): MGHDK, SYGVNS. The CDR3 sequence is 13 residues long. The CDR3 DNA reads TGTGCCAGTAGCGGGACTCACCACAATGAGCAGTTCTTC. Its protein product is CASSGTHHNEQFF.

Worth noting for this clone: The identical CDR3 is also encoded by other nucleotide sequences in the sample. V and J are TRBV7-9 and TRBJ2-3; TRBD2 agrees at 12 bases. Germline CDR1 and CDR2: SEHNR and FQNEAQ (reference sequence). The CDR3 extends over 15 amino acids. J gave up 5 bases and V 1 base, and 1 base lay outside the gene matches. The CDR3 spells CASSLGLAGEDTQYF. CDR3 sequence (DNA): TGTGCCAGCAGCTTAGGACTAGCGGGAGAAGATACGCAGTATTTT.

A remark on this clone: A far larger clone differs by one base, so this is likely a read error. The chain has TRBV7-3 and TRBJ2-7; possible D gene TRBD2, 5 bases. The germline V gene has CDR1 SGHTA and CDR2 FQGTGA. This CDR3 comprises 13 residues. The CDR3 DNA follows: TGTGTCAGCAGCTTAAGCGAGGGAACCGAGCAGTACTTC. This encodes CVSSLSEGTEQYF.

The genes are TRBV5-4 and TRBJ1-1; D gene unclear. V gave up 2 bases and J gave up 6 bases, with 14 bases separating them. Germline V gene lookup returns CDR1 SGHNT and CDR2 YYREEE (reference sequence). CDR3 length: 14 residues. The CDR3 here is CASSLDLGQAEAFF. CDR3 nucleotides: TGTGCCAGCAGCTTAGATTTAGGGCAAGCTGAAGCTTTCTTT.

The chain has TRBV19 and TRBJ2-7; 9 bases are shared with TRBD1. The germline V gene encodes CDR1 LNHDA and CDR2 SQIVND (reference sequence). J was trimmed by 5 bases and V by 4 bases; bases with no gene match: 3. The CDR3 loop spans 13 amino acids. For the CDR3, the DNA is TGTGCCAGTAGTACCAGGACAGGGGACGAGCAGTACTTC. Encoded protein: CASSTRTGDEQYF.

The rearrangement links TRBV18 to TRBJ2-2; D is unclear. The CDR3 covers 16 residues. V shed 4 bases and J shed 0 bases, with 12 bases lying between them. The V gene's germline CDR1 is KGHSH and CDR2 LQKENI. In DNA, the CDR3 is TGTGCCAGCTCACTAACAGCGTCCTCGAACACCGGGGAGCTGTTTTTT. Translation gives CASSLTASSNTGELFF.

Comment on this clone: The same CDR3 is also encoded by other DNA sequences in this sample. V and J are TRBV27 and TRBJ2-2; D is unclear. This CDR3 contains 13 residues. Germline CDR1 MNHEY, CDR2 SMNVEV (reference sequence). V gave up 2 bases and J gave up 2 bases, with 3 bases separating them. The CDR3 DNA sequence: TGTGCCAGCAGTTTAGGTAACACCGGGGAGCTGTTTTTT. Its translation: CASSLGNTGELFF.

The V and J genes are TRBV30 and TRBJ2-2, with no clear D. CDR3 length: 14 residues. With 0 bases removed from V and 4 bases from J, the gap between germline ends came to 9 bases. Germline V lookup: CDR1 GTSNPN, CDR2 SVGIG (reference sequence). The CDR3 sequence: CAWSVSRTTGELFF. In DNA form, the CDR3 reads TGTGCCTGGAGTGTTTCCAGGACCACCGGGGAGCTGTTTTTT.

Notes on this clone: This may be a read error: a much more frequent sequence differs by one nucleotide. The rearrangement links TRBV5-4 to TRBJ2-5, with 8 bases identical to TRBD2. The germline V gene encodes CDR1 SGHNT and CDR2 YYREEE (reference sequence). This CDR3 is built from 13 residues. V lost 4 bases, J lost 4 bases, and 3 bases stayed unmatched. The CDR3 nucleotides read TGTGCCAGCAGCCCGACTAGCGTAGAGACCCAGTACTTC. Amino acid sequence: CASSPTSVETQYF.

The chain is built from TRBV18 and TRBJ2-6, with D unclear. V lost 1 base, J lost 0 bases, and 4 bases lay in between. Germline V gene lookup returns CDR1 KGHSH and CDR2 LQKENI. The CDR3 contains 15 residues. As DNA, the CDR3 is TGTGCCAGCTCACCACAGAGCTCTGGGGCCAACGTCCTGACTTTC. Encoded protein: CASSPQSSGANVLTF.

This chain connects TRBV28 to TRBJ1-4; 8 nucleotides match TRBD1. With 6 bases clipped from V and 3 bases from J, the junction kept 6 bases outside the gene matches. CDR1 is MDHEN and CDR2 is SYDVKM in the germline V gene. This CDR3 contains 15 residues. The CDR3 nucleotides are TGTGCCAGCAGCACCGGACAGGGCGCTAATGAAAAACTGTTTTTT. Translating gives CASSTGQGANEKLFF.

This clone was recorded a few times. This chain connects TRBV30 to TRBJ2-2; D gene ambiguous. Germline V CDR1 and CDR2: GTSNPN, SVGIG (reference sequence). The CDR3 totals 12 residues. V lost 0 bases and J lost 8, with 7 bases in between. CDR3: CAWSVVLGELFF. CDR3 nucleotides: TGTGCCTGGAGTGTAGTTTTGGGGGAGCTGTTTTTT. The full variable domain, rest sourced from reference TRBV30 and TRBJ2-2, is SQTIHQWPATLVQPVGSPLSLECTVEGTSNPNLYWYRQAAGRGLQLLFYSVGIGQISSEVPQNLSASRPQDRQFILSSKKLLLSDSGFYLCAWSVVLGELFFGEGSRLTVL.

As concerns this clone: This may arise from a read error, as a much more abundant clone is one base away. The rearrangement uses TRBV28 and TRBJ2-6; D remains unclear. Per germline, CDR1 MDHEN and CDR2 SYDVKM. The length of the CDR3 is 17 residues. As DNA, the CDR3 is TGTGCCAGCAGCCCCTCCGCAGGCCTCTCTGTGGCCAACGTCCTGACTTTC. Translation gives CASSPSAGLSVANVLTF.

This clone appeared a single time. The rearrangement joins TRBV4-2 to TRBJ2-3; maybe TRBD2 (6 bases). This CDR3 comprises 17 residues. V was cut by 0 bases and J by 1 base, with 14 bases left in between. Germline CDR1 LGHNA, CDR2 YNFKEQ. The CDR3 DNA follows: TGTGCCAGCAGCCAAGAAGGGAGTGGAGGGGGCACAGATACGCAGTATTTT. It is translated as CASSQEGSGGGTDTQYF.

As to this clone: A read error may explain this, as a much larger clone is one base away. The V call is TRBV7-3, the J call TRBJ1-1; tentative D call: TRBD1 (5 bases). The V gene lost 5 bases and the J gene lost 1 base, with 8 bases spanning the gap. The CDR3 is 13 amino acids. Per germline, CDR1 SGHTA and CDR2 FQGTGA. The CDR3 sequence is CASSPGWNTEAFF. In DNA form, the CDR3 reads TGTGCCAGCAGCCCAGGGTGGAACACTGAAGCTTTCTTT.

The rearrangement uses TRBV18 and TRBJ2-5; unclear D gene. Per germline, CDR1 KGHSH and CDR2 LQKENI. V was clipped by 0 bases and J by 5 bases, with 10 bases between them. The CDR3 contains 14 residues. The CDR3 spells CASSPPGRTETQYF. As DNA, the CDR3 is TGTGCCAGCTCACCACCGGGCAGGACGGAGACCCAGTACTTC.